Listed below are T cell receptor beta chains from one sample, sequenced in a study of CD4 and CD8 cells across lung adenocarcinoma regions. TCRdb independently ran MiXCR on the PCR reads; one entry per CDR3 protein. The sample gives fewer than 20,000 distinct CDR3 sequences, over 50% of which show up once; approximately 32% is in the top ten. Sequences were obtained from CD8+ T cells from the center of a lung tumor. All receptors come from a female donor with lung adenocarcinoma. The CD4 and CD8 labels of this study may be unreliable. Each CDR3 is given with its conserved first and last residue. A D gene is named only where the DNA matches it firmly. Clone size is stated in some rows and not others, as once, few, many or a class when expanded.

j_call clone_size v_call d_call cdr3_nt cdr3_aa
TRBJ2-4 once TRBV10-1 TRBD1 TGCCCCGGCAGGGGGCTGACTGGCAAAGATATGCAGTACTTC CPGRGLTGKDMQYF
TRBJ2-4 - TRBV6-8 TRBD1 TGCGGCGGCAGGGGGCTGTGTAGCAAAGACATTCAGTACTTC CGGRGLCSKDIQYF
TRBJ2-3 many TRBV5-1 - TGCGCCAGCAGCTTGATGGCGGGGGCGAGCACAGATACGCAGTATTTT CASSLMAGASTDTQYF
TRBJ2-4 - TRBV10-2 - TGCGCCAGCAGGGGGCGGAGGGCCACAGATACTCAGTACTTC CASRGRRATDTQYF
TRBJ2-2 - TRBV5-1 - TGCGCCAGTGCTCCTGAACCCCCGAACACCGGGGAGCTGTTTTTT CASAPEPPNTGELFF
TRBJ2-4 medium-sized TRBV6-5 TRBD2 TGTGCCAGCAGTTCGGGGACTAGCGAGGCCAAAAACATTCAGTACTTC CASSSGTSEAKNIQYF
TRBJ2-4 - TRBV10-1 - TGCGCCAGCAGTGGGTTAACTAGCACAGACATGCAGTATTTC CASSGLTSTDMQYF
TRBJ2-4 - TRBV6-1 - TGTGCCAGCAGTGACGGGGGGCTGTGCGCCAAAGATATTCAGTACTTC CASSDGGLCAKDIQYF
TRBJ2-7 - TRBV6-1 TRBD1 TGTGCCAGCAGTCGTCCAGGGGGCGAGCAGTACTTC CASSRPGGEQYF
TRBJ2-7 once TRBV6-2/TRBV6-3 TRBD2 TGTGCGGGCAGCCTGGTAGCGGGCACAGATACGCAGTACTTC CAGSLVAGTDTQYF
TRBJ2-2 - TRBV6-1 TRBD1 TGTGCCAGCCGGGGCCTCCGGGCCGCGAGCACAGGGGCGCTGTTTTTT CASRGLRAASTGALFF
TRBJ2-4 once TRBV10-1 - TGCCCCAGCACGGGGCTGAGTAGCACAAACATGCAGTATTTC CPSTGLSSTNMQYF
TRBJ2-3 - TRBV25-1 - TGTGCCAGCAGTTCGGGGCGGGGCGACAAAAATACGCAGTATTTC CASSSGRGDKNTQYF
TRBJ2-5 large TRBV6-1 TRBD1 TGTGCCAGCAGCCTTCGTGGGACAGGCCAAGAGACCCAGTACTTC CASSLRGTGQETQYF
TRBJ2-7 - TRBV7-2 - TGTGCCAGCAGCTTAGTAGGGTGGGAGCAGTACTTC CASSLVGWEQYF
TRBJ2-3 - TRBV27 - TGTGCCAGCAGTGGGGGCGGGTTCACAGATACGCAGTACTTT CASSGGGFTDTQYF
TRBJ2-1 once TRBV6-4 TRBD2 TGTGCCAGAGGCCAGGGACTAGCGTCCCACAATGAGCAGTTCTTC CARGQGLASHNEQFF
TRBJ2-4 - TRBV6-1 - TGTGCCAGCAGTGAAGGAGGGGGGCGGGACACCCAGTACTTC CASSEGGGRDTQYF
TRBJ2-1 - TRBV10-2 - TGCGCCAGCAGTGAGAGTCACCTAGGGAATGAGCAGTTCTTC CASSESHLGNEQFF
TRBJ2-7 few TRBV10-3 - TGTGCCATCAGTGACATACAGGGTCTTCTCTACGAGCAGTACTTC CAISDIQGLLYEQYF
TRBJ2-1 - TRBV11-3 - TGTGCCAGCAGCCCCGGCGTAGGGGGGCCCGATGAGCAGTTCTTC CASSPGVGGPDEQFF
TRBJ2-3 many TRBV12-3/TRBV12-4 - TGTGCCAGCAGTTTAGCGGGGAACACAGATACGCAGTATTTT CASSLAGNTDTQYF
TRBJ2-6 many TRBV27 - TGTGCCAGCAGTTTATCAACAGGGACTGGGGCCAACGTCCTGACTTTC CASSLSTGTGANVLTF
TRBJ2-1 - TRBV10-2 - TGCGCCAGCAGTCCCCTATGGGGAGATGAGCAGTTCTTC CASSPLWGDEQFF
TRBJ2-3 - TRBV6-1 TRBD2 TGTGCCAGCCGTGTTAGCGGGCTCCGAGCCAAAAATACGCAGTATTTC CASRVSGLRAKNTQYF
TRBJ2-3 many TRBV12-3/TRBV12-4 - TGTGCCAGCAGTTTACGAGATACGCAGTATTTT CASSLRDTQYF
TRBJ2-4 - TRBV6-8 TRBD1 TGCGCCAGCAGGGGGCTGGGGGGCACAAACACGCAGTACTTC CASRGLGGTNTQYF
TRBJ2-2 medium-sized TRBV10-1 - TGCGCCAGCAGGGCCCAGAACACCGGGGAGCTGTTTTTT CASRAQNTGELFF
TRBJ2-1 - TRBV10-2 TRBD2 TGCGCCAGTCTGGGACTAGGGGGGAATGAGCAGTTCTTC CASLGLGGNEQFF
TRBJ2-4 - TRBV6-1 - TGTGCCAGCACGGGGCTGGCAGCCACAAATATGCAGTATTTC CASTGLAATNMQYF
TRBJ2-3 - TRBV6-5 - TGTGCCAGCAGTTACGTTGGGACTCAAGGGTCCGGGACGCAGTATTTT CASSYVGTQGSGTQYF
TRBJ2-7 - TRBV4-1 - TGCGCCAGCACCCAGGGGAACGAGCAGTACTTC CASTQGNEQYF
TRBJ2-5 - TRBV27 TRBD2 TGTGCCAGCAGTTTGCGACTAGCGGGAGTTAGGGGAGAGACCCAGTACTTC CASSLRLAGVRGETQYF
TRBJ2-5 - TRBV6-1 - TGTGCCAGCAGCACAAGTTGGTACCAAGAGACCCAGTACTTC CASSTSWYQETQYF
TRBJ2-7 medium-sized TRBV27 - TGTGCCAGCAGTTTGGGCAGGGACCACGAGCAGTACTTC CASSLGRDHEQYF
TRBJ2-5 medium-sized TRBV27 TRBD2 TGTGCCAGCAGACGGGGGGGCCGCGTAGAGACCCAGTACTTC CASRRGGRVETQYF
TRBJ2-3 - TRBV6-1 TRBD1 TGTGCCAGCAGAGCAAAACCACAGGGGGCGGCCCGGACAGATACGCAGTATTTT CASRAKPQGAARTDTQYF
TRBJ1-5 - TRBV6-1 TRBD1 TGTGCCAGCAGTGAGACAGGGCCCAATCAGCCCCAGCATTTT CASSETGPNQPQHF
TRBJ2-3 many TRBV7-6 TRBD1 TGTGCCAGCAGCTTTCGGCAGGGGGCAAGTACAGATACGCAGTATTTT CASSFRQGASTDTQYF
TRBJ2-3 - TRBV6-1 - TGTGCCAGCAGTGAGGGTGTGAGGACCGGTGCGCAGTATTTT CASSEGVRTGAQYF
TRBJ2-1 - TRBV6-1 TRBD2 TGTGCCAGCAGTGAACCTAGCGGGATCAATGAGCAGTTCTTC CASSEPSGINEQFF
TRBJ2-3 - TRBV27 - TGTGCGGGGCGCTTGGGCGGGGTCACAGAGACCCAGTATTTT CAGRLGGVTETQYF
TRBJ1-2 few TRBV6-1 - TGTGCCAGCAGCCCTCTAGGGGCGGCCTATGGCTACACCTTC CASSPLGAAYGYTF
TRBJ2-2 - TRBV25-1 TRBD1 TGTGCCAGCAGTGCCAACCGGGACAGGAACACCGAGACGCTGTTTTTT CASSANRDRNTETLFF
TRBJ2-2 - TRBV6-1 - TGTGCCAGCGGGGGTGAAGGGGGGAGCACCGGGGAGCTGTATTTT CASGGEGGSTGELYF
TRBJ1-1 many TRBV27 TRBD1 TGTGCCAGCAGTCGGAGCCAGGGGGAATCTTTCTTT CASSRSQGESFF
TRBJ1-6 medium-sized TRBV6-1 - TGTGCCAGCAGTGCTGAGAGGTTTAATTCACCCCTCCACTTT CASSAERFNSPLHF
TRBJ2-1 many TRBV6-1 - TGTGCCAGCAGTGATACAGTGAAGCAGTTCTTC CASSDTVKQFF